These 20 T cell receptor beta chains were sequenced from one sample in a study of shared clonotypes between healthy human individuals. Clones were read by immunoSEQ multiplex PCR, and TCRdb kept only the in-frame ones, dropping some. The sample yields some 240,000 clones, approximately 70% seen once. The specimen sequenced was memory CD4+ T cells sorted from blood. The subset was: CD45RA-negative fraction. These receptor sequences come from a man aged 25 to 40 in good health.

V gene TRBV27 combines with J gene TRBJ2-1; D is ambiguous. Germline loops: CDR1 MNHEY, CDR2 SMNVEV (reference sequence). The CDR3 contains 13 residues. The V and J ends lost 2 bases and 4 bases respectively, with 6 bases between them. The CDR3 region is CASSLNRYNEQFF. The CDR3 nucleotides read TGTGCCAGCAGTTTAAATCGGTACAATGAGCAGTTCTTC.

In its sample, this clone was seen a few times. This chain uses TRBV23-1 with TRBJ2-7; D may be TRBD1 (6 bases). Being an ORF, TRBV23-1 has a function that is uncertain. Trimming cost V 4 bases and J 5 bases, with 24 bases left between them. The CDR3 loop spans 17 amino acids. CDR3 sequence (DNA): TGCGCCAGCAGTCGGCTTATCCACAGGGTGGATCCTAACGAGCAGTACTTC. Residues: CASSRLIHRVDPNEQYF.

The chain links TRBV25-1 to TRBJ2-7; TRBD1 agrees at 7 bases. The J segment lost 3 bases and the V segment lost 3 bases, leaving 5 bases of the junction unmatched. The V gene's germline CDR1 is MGHDK and CDR2 SYGVNS. The CDR3 has 14 amino acids. CDR3 loop: CASSEDRKLYEQYF. In DNA form, the CDR3 reads TGTGCCAGCAGTGAGGACAGGAAACTCTACGAGCAGTACTTC.

The chain links TRBV5-8 to TRBJ1-5, with D tentatively TRBD1 (5 bases). The germline V and J ends were trimmed by 4 bases and 4 bases, with 12 bases remaining between them. The CDR3 runs to 14 residues. Germline-derived CDR1 and CDR2 are SGHTS and YDEGEE. The CDR3 loop reads CASSSRTGNQPQHF. The CDR3 bases are TGTGCCAGCAGCAGTCGTACAGGTAATCAGCCCCAGCATTTT.

This clone has a single count. The chain uses TRBV21-1 and TRBJ2-4; the DNA was not compared with TRBD2, the D call given in the table. TRBV21-1 represents a pseudogene. This CDR3 is 21 amino acids long. The CDR3 reads CASITYRVSGNKWVPKNIQYF. Here the CDR3 DNA reads TGTGCCAGCATCACCTACCGGGTATCCGGGAATAAGTGGGTGCCCAAAAACATTCAGTACTTC.

This clone turned up a few times. V usage is TRBV19 and J usage is TRBJ1-1, with D unresolved. CDR3 size: 11 residues. Trimming removed 3 bases at V and 6 bases at J, with 5 bases between. Germline V lookup: CDR1 LNHDA, CDR2 SQIVND (reference sequence). For the CDR3, the DNA is TGTGCCAGTAGTATTCAGTCTGAAGCTTTCTTT. Its protein product is CASSIQSEAFF.

The V call is TRBV18, the J call TRBJ1-2; 9 bases match TRBD1. Germline values: CDR1 KGHSH, CDR2 LQKENI. J gave up 6 bases and V 3 bases, and 8 bases lay outside the gene matches. CDR3 length: 15 amino acids. This chain's CDR3 is CASSPLGQGLNGYTF. CDR3 coding DNA: TGTGCCAGCTCACCCCTCGGACAGGGGCTAAATGGCTACACCTTC. The whole variable domain, remainder taken from reference TRBV18 and TRBJ1-2, is NAGVMQNPRHLVRRRGQEARLRCSPMKGHSHVYWYRQLPEEGLKFMVYLQKENIIDESGMPKERFSAEFPKEGPSILRIQQVVRGDSAAYFCASSPLGQGLNGYTFGSGTRLTVV.

V is TRBV10-3 and J is TRBJ2-1, with 12 positions matching TRBD2. The V gene end was trimmed by 5 bases and the J gene end by 6 bases; junction bases not matched to a gene: 20. This CDR3 comprises 20 residues. Germline V gene lookup returns CDR1 ENHRY and CDR2 SYGVKD. The chain's CDR3 is CAISTHRDSVTSGSGNEQFF. The DNA of the CDR3 is TGTGCCATCAGTACACACCGGGACAGTGTGACTAGCGGGAGTGGCAATGAGCAGTTCTTC.

This rearrangement joins TRBV19 to TRBJ2-1, with TRBD2 identical over 11 bases. With V trimmed by 5 bases and J by 7 bases, 13 bases remained unmatched. This CDR3 region has 17 residues. In germline, CDR1 is LNHDA, CDR2 SQIVND (reference sequence). Written as DNA, the CDR3 is TGTGCCAGTAGTTCAAGCACTAGCGGGAGTAGGCAGAATGAGCAGTTCTTC. It yields the protein CASSSSTSGSRQNEQFF. Using reference TRBV19 and TRBJ2-1 for the parts outside the CDR3, the full variable domain is DGGITQSPKYLFRKEGQNVTLSCEQNLNHDAMYWYRQDPGQGLRLIYYSQIVNDFQKGDIAEGYSVSREKKESFPLTVTSAQKNPTAFYLCASSSSTSGSRQNEQFFGPGTRLTVL.

V gene TRBV7-2 combines with J gene TRBJ2-5, with 7 bases that match TRBD2. This CDR3 is 15 amino acids long. Trimming took 3 bases from V and 1 from J; bases not matched to a gene: 5. The germline gives CDR1 SGHTA, CDR2 FQGNSA. The DNA of the CDR3 is TGTGCCAGCAGCTTGGACGGGAGGCGCCAAGAGACCCAGTACTTC. Translating gives CASSLDGRRQETQYF.

This sequence joins TRBV2 and TRBJ2-5; no definite D call. This CDR3 is built from 13 residues. The V gene's germline CDR1 is SNHLY and CDR2 FYNNEI. With 6 bases removed from V and 4 bases from J, the gap between germline ends came to 12 bases. In DNA form, the CDR3 reads TGTGCCAGCAGGCGTGGGGTAATAGAGACCCAGTACTTC. This encodes CASRRGVIETQYF.

Notes on this clone: A read error may produce the germline difference seen at one junction end. The CDR3 region is CASNQAGRDYEQYF. Written as DNA, the CDR3 is TGTGCCAGCAACCAAGCCGGTCGGGACTACGAGCAGTACTTC. The gene calls are TRBV14 and TRBJ2-7, with a weak D call TRBD2 (5 bases). This CDR3 is 14 amino acids long. Germline V gives CDR1 SGHDN, CDR2 FVKESK. Drawing the rest from reference TRBV14 and TRBJ2-7, the complete variable domain is EAGVTQFPSHSVIEKGQTVTLRCDPISGHDNLYWYRRVMGKEIKFLLHFVKESKQDESGMPNNRFLAERTGGTYSTLKVQPAELEDSGVYFCASNQAGRDYEQYFGPGTRLTVT.

The J gene is TRBJ1-2, the V gene TRBV19; TRBD1 aligns across 10 bases. The trim removed 5 bases at V and 7 bases at J, leaving 10 bases unmatched. The CDR3 length is 15 residues. Germline assignment: CDR1 LNHDA and CDR2 SQIVND (reference sequence). The CDR3 region has the DNA TGTGCCAGTAGTGTCTCCGGGACAGGGGATAGTGGCTACACCTTC. Translating gives CASSVSGTGDSGYTF.

This CDR3 is CASSLKQGIYEQYF. The CDR3 DNA follows: TGTGCCAGCAGCTTGAAACAGGGGATCTACGAGCAGTACTTC. V and J are TRBV5-4 and TRBJ2-7, with 7 bases identical to TRBD1. Per the germline V gene, CDR1 is SGHNT and CDR2 is YYREEE (reference sequence). The CDR3 consists of 14 residues. V trimming: 1 base; J trimming: 3 bases; junction bases outside the gene matches: 4.

The chain combines TRBV18 with TRBJ1-1; TRBD1 matches at 8 bases. Per the germline V gene, CDR1 is KGHSH and CDR2 is LQKENI. This CDR3 is 17 amino acids long. V was pared by 8 bases and J by 4 bases, with 18 bases of the junction left unmatched. DNA of the CDR3: TGTGCCAGCGGCGACAACACCCTAACAGGGGGGAGCACTGAAGCTTTCTTT. The encoded protein is CASGDNTLTGGSTEAFF.

The V and J genes are TRBV10-3 and TRBJ1-1; tentatively, D is TRBD1 (5 bases). Germline loops: CDR1 ENHRY, CDR2 SYGVKD. Trimming left V 4 bases short and J 2 bases short, with 5 bases between. The CDR3 consists of 12 residues. CDR3 sequence reads: CAISGTNTEAFF. The CDR3, as DNA: TGTGCCATCAGTGGGACAAACACTGAAGCTTTCTTT.

The chain links TRBV5-5 to TRBJ1-2; unclear D gene. CDR1 and CDR2 (germline): SGHKS, YYEKEE (reference sequence). The CDR3 consists of 14 residues. V lost 2 bases, J lost 1 base, and 9 bases lay in between. The CDR3 loop is CASSLGQNNYGYTF. CDR3 bases: TGTGCCAGCAGCTTAGGGCAAAATAACTATGGCTACACCTTC. Using reference TRBV5-5 and TRBJ1-2 for the parts outside the CDR3, the full variable domain is DAGVTQSPTHLIKTRGQQVTLRCSPISGHKSVSWYQQVLGQGPQFIFQYYEKEERGRGNFPDRFSARQFPNYSSELNVNALLLGDSALYLCASSLGQNNYGYTFGSGTRLTVV.

This clone has more than one count but fewer than ten. The chain couples TRBV5-1 to TRBJ2-5; 8 nucleotides align to TRBD2. This CDR3 is 16 amino acids long. Trimming removed 4 bases from V and 2 bases from J; junction bases left unmatched: 10. Germline values: CDR1 SGHRS, CDR2 YFSETQ. The CDR3 sequence: CASSQGIAGRQETQYF. The CDR3 bases are TGCGCCAGCAGCCAGGGGATAGCGGGACGACAAGAGACCCAGTACTTC.

The gene calls are TRBV29-1 and TRBJ1-1; D is possibly TRBD1 (6 bases). CDR3 length: 15 amino acids. The germline CDR1 and CDR2 sequences are SQVTM and ANQGSEA. The ends were cut back, 7 bases at V and 2 bases at J, with 20 bases in the middle. The CDR3 nucleotides read TGCAGCGCTGTAATACCGGGACACAAAAACACTGAAGCTTTCTTT. Translating gives CSAVIPGHKNTEAFF.

The chain has TRBV6-5 and TRBJ1-1; no reliable D call. CDR3 length equals 13 residues. CDR1 and CDR2 (germline): MNHEY, SVGAGI. V lost 2 bases to trimming and J lost 7 bases, with 11 bases between them. The CDR3 loop is CASSYPGRSEAFF. In DNA, the CDR3 is TGTGCCAGCAGTTACCCCGGACGGAGTGAAGCTTTCTTT.